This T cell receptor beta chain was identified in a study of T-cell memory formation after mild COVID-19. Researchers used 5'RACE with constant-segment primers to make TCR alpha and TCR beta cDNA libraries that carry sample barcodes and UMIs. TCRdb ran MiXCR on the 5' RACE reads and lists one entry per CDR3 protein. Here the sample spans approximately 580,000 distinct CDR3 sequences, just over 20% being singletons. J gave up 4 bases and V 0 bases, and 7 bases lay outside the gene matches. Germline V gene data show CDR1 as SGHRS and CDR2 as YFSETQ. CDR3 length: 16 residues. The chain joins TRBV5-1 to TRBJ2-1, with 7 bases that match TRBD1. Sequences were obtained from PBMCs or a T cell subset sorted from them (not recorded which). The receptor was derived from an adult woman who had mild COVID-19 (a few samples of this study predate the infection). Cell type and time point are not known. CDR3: CASSLAAGTAYNEQFF. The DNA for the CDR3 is TGCGCCAGCAGCTTGGCCGCCGGGACAGCGTACAATGAGCAGTTCTTC.